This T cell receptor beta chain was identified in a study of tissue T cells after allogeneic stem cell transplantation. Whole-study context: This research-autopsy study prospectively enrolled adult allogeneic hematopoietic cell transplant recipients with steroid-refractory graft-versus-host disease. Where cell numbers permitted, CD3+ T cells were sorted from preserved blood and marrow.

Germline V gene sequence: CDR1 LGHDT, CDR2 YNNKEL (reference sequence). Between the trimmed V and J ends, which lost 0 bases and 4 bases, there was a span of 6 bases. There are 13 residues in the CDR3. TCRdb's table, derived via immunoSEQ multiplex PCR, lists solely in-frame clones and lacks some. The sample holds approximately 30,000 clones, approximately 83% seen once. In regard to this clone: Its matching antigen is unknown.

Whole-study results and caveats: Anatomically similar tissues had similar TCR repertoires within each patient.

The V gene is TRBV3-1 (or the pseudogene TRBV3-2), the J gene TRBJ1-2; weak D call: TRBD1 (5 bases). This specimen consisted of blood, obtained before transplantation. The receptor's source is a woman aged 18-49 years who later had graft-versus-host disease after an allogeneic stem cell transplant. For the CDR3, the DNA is TGTGCCAGCAGCCAAGAAGACAGCTATGGCTACACCTTC. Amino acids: CASSQEDSYGYTF.